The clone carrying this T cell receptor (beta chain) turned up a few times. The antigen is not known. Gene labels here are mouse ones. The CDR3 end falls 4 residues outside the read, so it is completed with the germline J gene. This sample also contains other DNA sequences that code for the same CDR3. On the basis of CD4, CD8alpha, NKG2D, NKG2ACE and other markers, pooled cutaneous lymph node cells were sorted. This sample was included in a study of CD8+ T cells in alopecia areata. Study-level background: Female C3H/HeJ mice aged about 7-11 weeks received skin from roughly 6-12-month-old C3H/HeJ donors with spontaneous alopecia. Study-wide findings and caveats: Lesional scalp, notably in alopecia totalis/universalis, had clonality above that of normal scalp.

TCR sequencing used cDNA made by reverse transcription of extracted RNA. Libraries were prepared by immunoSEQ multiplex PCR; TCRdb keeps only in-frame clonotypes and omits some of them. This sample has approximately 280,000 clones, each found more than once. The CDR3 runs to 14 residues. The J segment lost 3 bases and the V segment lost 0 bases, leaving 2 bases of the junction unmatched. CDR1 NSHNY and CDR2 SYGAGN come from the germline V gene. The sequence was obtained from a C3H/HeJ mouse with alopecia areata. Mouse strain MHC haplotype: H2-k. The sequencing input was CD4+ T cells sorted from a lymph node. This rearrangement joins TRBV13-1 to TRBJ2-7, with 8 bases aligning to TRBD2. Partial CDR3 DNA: TGTGCCAGCAGTGATGGGCTGGGGGGCTAT. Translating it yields CASSDGLGGY. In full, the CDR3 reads CASSDGLGGYEQYF.